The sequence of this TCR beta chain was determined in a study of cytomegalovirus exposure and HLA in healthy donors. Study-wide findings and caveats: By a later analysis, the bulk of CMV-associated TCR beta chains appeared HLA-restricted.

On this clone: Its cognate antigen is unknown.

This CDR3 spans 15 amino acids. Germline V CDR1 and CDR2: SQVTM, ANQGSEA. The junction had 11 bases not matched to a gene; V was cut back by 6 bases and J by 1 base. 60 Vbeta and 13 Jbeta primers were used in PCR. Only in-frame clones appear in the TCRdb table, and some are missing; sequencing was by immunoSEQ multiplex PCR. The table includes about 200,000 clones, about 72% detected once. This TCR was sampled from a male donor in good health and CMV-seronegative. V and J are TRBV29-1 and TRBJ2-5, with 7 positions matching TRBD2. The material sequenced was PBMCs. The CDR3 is CSVEPLRTSQETQYF. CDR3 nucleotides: TGCAGCGTAGAACCCCTCCGGACTAGCCAAGAGACCCAGTACTTC. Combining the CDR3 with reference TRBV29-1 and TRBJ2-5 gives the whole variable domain SAVISQKPSRDICQRGTSLTIQCQVDSQVTMMFWYRQQPGQSLTLIATANQGSEATYESGFVIDKFPISRPNLTFSTLTVSNMSPEDSSIYLCSVEPLRTSQETQYFGPGTRLLVL.